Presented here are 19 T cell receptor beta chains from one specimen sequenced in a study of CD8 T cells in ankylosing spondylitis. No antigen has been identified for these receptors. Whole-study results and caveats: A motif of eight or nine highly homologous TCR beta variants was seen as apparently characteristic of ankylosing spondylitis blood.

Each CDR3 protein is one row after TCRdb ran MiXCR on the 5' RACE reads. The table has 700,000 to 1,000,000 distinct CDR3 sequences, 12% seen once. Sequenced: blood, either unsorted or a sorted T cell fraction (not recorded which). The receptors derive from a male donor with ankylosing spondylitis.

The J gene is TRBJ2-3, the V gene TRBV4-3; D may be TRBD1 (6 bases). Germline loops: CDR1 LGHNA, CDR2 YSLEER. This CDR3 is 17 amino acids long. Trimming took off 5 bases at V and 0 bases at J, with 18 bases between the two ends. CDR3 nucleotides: TGCGCCAGCAGCAGACACCGGGACACCACTAGCACAGATACGCAGTATTTT. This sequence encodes CASSRHRDTTSTDTQYF.

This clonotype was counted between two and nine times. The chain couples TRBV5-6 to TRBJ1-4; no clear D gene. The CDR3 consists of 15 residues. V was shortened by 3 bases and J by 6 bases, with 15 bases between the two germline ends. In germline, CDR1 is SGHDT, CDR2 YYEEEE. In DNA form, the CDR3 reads TGTGCCAGCAGCTCCCCTGACCCGGGCGATGAAAAACTGTTTTTT. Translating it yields CASSSPDPGDEKLFF. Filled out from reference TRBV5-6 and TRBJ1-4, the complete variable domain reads DAGVTQSPTHLIKTRGQQVTLRCSPKSGHDTVSWYQQALGQGPQFIFQYYEEEERQRGNFPDRFSGHQFPNYSSELNVNALLLGDSALYLCASSSPDPGDEKLFFGSGTQLSVL.

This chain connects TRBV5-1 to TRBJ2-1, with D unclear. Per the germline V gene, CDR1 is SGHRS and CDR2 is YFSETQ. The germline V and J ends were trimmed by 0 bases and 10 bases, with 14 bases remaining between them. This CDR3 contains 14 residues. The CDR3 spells CASSLGSQPKEQFF. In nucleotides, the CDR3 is TGCGCCAGCAGCTTGGGTTCGCAGCCCAAGGAGCAGTTCTTC.

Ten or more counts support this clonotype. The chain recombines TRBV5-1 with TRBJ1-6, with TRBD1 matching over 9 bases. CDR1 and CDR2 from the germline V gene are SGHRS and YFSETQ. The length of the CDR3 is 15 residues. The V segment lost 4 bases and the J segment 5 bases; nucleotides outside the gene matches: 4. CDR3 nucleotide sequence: TGCGCCAGCAGCCTACAGGGGGCCAATAATTCACCCCTCCACTTT. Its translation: CASSLQGANNSPLHF.

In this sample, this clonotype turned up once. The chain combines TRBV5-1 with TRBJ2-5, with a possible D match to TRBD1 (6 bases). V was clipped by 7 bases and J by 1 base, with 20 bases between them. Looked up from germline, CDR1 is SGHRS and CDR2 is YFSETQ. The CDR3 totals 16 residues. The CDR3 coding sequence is TGCGCCAGCCGCATTAACCTGGGACACCGCCAAGAGACCCAGTACTTC. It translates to CASRINLGHRQETQYF.

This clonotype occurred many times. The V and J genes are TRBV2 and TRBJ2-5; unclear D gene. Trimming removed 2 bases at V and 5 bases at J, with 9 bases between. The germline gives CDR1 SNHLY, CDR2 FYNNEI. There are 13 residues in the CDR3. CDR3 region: CASSELDGETQYF. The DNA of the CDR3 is TGTGCCAGCAGTGAACTAGACGGCGAGACCCAGTACTTC.

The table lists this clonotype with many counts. The CDR3 region is CSVERGPSTDTQYF. CDR3 bases: TGCAGCGTTGAGAGAGGTCCAAGCACAGATACGCAGTATTTT. The rearrangement links TRBV29-1 to TRBJ2-3, with D uncertain. Germline CDR1 reads SQVTM; CDR2 reads ANQGSEA. Trimming removed 3 bases at V and 0 bases at J, with 10 bases between. CDR3 length: 14 residues.

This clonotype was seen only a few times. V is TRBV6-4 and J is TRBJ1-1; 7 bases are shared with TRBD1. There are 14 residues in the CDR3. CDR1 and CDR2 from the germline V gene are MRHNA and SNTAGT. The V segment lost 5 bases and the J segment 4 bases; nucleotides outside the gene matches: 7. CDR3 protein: CASSYDRESTEAFF. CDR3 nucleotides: TGTGCCAGCAGTTATGACAGGGAGAGCACTGAAGCTTTCTTT.

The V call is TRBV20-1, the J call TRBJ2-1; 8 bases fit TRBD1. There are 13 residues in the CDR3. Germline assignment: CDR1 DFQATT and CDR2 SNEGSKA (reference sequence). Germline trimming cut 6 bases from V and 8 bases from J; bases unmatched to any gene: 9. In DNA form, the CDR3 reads TGCAGTGCCCCGAGGACAGGGAGCCATGAGCAGTTCTTC. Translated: CSAPRTGSHEQFF.

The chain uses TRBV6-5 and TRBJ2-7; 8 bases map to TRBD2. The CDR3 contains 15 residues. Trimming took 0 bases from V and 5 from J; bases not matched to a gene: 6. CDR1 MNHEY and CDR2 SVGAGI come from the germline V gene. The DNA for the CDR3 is TGTGCCAGCAGTTACTCGAGCGGGGGAGTTCACGAGCAGTACTTC. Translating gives CASSYSSGGVHEQYF.

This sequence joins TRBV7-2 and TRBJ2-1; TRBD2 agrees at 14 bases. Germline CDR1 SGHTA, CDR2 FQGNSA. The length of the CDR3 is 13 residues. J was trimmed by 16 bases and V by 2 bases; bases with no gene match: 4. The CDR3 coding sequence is TGTGCCAGCAGCTTACAGACTAGCGGGAGGGCATTCTTC. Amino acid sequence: CASSLQTSGRAFF.

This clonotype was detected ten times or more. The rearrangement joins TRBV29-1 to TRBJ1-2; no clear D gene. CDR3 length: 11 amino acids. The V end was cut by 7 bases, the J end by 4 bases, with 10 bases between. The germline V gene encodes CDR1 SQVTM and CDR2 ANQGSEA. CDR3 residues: CSAAEGYGYTF. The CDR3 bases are TGCAGCGCGGCCGAAGGCTATGGCTACACCTTC.

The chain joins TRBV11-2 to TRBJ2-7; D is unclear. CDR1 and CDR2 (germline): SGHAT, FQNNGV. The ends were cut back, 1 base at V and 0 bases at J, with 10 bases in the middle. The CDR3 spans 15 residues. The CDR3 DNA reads TGTGCCAGCAGCTTAGTAGGGTCAGGCTCCTACGAGCAGTACTTC. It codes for CASSLVGSGSYEQYF.

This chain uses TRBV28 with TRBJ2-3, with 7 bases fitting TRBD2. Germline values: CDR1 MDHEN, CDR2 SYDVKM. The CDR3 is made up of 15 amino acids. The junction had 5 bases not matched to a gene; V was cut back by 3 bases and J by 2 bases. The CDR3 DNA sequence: TGTGCCAGCAGTTTGGGGGGAGGGCCCACAGATACGCAGTATTTT. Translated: CASSLGGGPTDTQYF.

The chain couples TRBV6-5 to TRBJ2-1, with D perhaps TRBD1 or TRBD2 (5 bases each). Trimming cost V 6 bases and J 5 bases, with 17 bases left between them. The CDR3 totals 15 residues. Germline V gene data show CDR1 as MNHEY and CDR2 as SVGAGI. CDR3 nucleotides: TGTGCCAGCAGATACCGGGACGCAAAGAACAATGAGCAGTTCTTC. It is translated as CASRYRDAKNNEQFF.

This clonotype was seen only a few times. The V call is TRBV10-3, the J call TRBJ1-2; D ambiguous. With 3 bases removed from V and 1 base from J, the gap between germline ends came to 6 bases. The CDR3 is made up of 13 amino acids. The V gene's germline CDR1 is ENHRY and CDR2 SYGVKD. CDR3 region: CAISERVNYGYTF. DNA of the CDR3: TGTGCCATCAGTGAAAGGGTTAACTATGGCTACACCTTC.

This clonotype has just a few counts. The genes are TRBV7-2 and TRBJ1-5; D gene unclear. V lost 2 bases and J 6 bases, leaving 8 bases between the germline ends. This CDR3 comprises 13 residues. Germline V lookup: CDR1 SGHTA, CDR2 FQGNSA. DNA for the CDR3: TGTGCCAGCAGCTTAAGTTCGCGTCAGCCCCAGCATTTT. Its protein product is CASSLSSRQPQHF. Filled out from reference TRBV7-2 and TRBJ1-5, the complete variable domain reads GAGVSQSPSNKVTEKGKDVELRCDPISGHTALYWYRQSLGQGLEFLIYFQGNSAPDKSGLPSDRFSAERTGGSVSTLTIQRTQQEDSAVYLCASSLSSRQPQHFGDGTRLSIL.

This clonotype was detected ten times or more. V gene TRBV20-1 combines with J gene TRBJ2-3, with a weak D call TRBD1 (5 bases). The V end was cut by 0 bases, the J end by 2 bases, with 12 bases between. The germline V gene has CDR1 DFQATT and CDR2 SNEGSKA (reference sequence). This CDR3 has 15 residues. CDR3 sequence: CSARDGHLLTDTQYF. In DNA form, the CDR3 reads TGCAGTGCTAGAGACGGACATCTACTCACAGATACGCAGTATTTT.

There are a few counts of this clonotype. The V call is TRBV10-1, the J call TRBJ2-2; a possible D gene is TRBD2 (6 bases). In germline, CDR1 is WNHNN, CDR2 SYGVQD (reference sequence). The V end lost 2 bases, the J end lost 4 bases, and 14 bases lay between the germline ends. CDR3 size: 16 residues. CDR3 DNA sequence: TGCGCCAGCAGTGAGGAATTCGGGACTTCCACCGGGGAGCTGTTTTTT. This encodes CASSEEFGTSTGELFF.